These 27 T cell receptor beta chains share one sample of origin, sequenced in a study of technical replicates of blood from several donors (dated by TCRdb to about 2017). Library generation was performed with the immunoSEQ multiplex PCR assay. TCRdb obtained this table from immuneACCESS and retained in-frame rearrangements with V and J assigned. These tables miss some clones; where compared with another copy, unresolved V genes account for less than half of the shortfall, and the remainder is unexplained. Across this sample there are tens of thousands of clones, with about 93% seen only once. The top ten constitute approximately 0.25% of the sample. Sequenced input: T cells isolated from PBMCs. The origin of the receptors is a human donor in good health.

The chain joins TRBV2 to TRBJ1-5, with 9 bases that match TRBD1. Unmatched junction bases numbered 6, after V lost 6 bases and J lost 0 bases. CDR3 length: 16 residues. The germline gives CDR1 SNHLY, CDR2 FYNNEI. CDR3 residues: CASRPTGGASNQPQHF. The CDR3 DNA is TGTGCCAGCAGGCCCACAGGGGGCGCTAGCAATCAGCCCCAGCATTTT.

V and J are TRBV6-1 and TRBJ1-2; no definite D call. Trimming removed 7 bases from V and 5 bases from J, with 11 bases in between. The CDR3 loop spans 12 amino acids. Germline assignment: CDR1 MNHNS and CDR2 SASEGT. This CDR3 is CASKEGYYGYTF. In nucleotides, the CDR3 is TGTGCCAGCAAAGAGGGTTATTATGGCTACACCTTC.

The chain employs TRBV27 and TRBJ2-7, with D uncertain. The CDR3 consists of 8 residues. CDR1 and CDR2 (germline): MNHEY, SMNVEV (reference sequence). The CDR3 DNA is TGTTCTCCCGGCGAGCAGTACTTC. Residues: CSPGEQYF.

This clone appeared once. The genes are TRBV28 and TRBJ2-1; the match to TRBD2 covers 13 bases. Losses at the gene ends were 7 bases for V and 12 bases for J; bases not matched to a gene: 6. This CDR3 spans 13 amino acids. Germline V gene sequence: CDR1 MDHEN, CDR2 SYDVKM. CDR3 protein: CASNPLAGGPQFF. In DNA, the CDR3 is TGTGCCAGCAATCCACTAGCGGGAGGGCCGCAGTTCTTC.

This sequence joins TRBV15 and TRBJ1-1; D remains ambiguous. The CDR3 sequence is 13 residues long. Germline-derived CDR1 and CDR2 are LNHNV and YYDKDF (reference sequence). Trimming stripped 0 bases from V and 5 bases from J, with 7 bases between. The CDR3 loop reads CATSRELPTEAFF. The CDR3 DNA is TGTGCCACCAGCAGAGAACTACCTACTGAAGCTTTCTTT.

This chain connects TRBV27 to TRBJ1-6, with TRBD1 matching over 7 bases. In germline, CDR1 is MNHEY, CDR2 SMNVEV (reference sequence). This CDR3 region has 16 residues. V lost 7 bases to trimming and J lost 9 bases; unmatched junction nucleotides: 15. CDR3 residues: CASIGDSTLPGSPLHF. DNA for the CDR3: TGTGCCAGCATAGGGGACAGTACTCTCCCGGGTTCACCCCTCCACTTT.

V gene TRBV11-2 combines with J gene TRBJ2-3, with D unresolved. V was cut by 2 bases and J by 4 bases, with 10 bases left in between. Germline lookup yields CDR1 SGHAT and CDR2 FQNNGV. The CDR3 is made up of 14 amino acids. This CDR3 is CASSLPGFADTQYF. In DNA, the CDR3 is TGTGCCAGCAGCTTACCAGGCTTCGCAGATACGCAGTATTTT.

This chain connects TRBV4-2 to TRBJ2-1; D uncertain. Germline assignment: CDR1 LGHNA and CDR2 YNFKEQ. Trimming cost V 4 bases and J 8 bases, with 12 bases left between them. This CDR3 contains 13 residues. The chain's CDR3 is CASSPDLTHEQFF. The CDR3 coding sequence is TGTGCCAGCAGCCCAGACCTAACCCATGAGCAGTTCTTC.

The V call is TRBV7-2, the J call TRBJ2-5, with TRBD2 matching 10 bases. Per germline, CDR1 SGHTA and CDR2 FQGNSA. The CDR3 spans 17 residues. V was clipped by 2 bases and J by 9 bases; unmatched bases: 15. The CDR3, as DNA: TGTGCCAGCAGCTTAAGTTCTAGCGGGGGAGCAAAGAGACCCCAGTACTTC. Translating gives CASSLSSSGGAKRPQYF.

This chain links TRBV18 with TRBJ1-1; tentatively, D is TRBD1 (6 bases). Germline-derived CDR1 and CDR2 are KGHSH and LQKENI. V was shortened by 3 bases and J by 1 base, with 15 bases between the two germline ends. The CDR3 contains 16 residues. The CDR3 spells CASSPIRDTKNTEAFF. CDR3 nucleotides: TGTGCCAGCTCACCTATACGGGACACAAAGAACACTGAAGCTTTCTTT.

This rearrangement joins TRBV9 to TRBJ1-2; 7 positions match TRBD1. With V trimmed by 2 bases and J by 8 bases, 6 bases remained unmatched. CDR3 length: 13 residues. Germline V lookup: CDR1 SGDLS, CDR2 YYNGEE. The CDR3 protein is CASSVARDSGYTF. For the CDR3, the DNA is TGTGCCAGCAGCGTCGCAAGGGACAGCGGCTACACCTTC.

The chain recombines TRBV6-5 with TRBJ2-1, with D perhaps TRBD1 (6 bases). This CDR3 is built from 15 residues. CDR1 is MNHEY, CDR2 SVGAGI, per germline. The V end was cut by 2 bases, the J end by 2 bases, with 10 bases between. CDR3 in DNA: TGTGCCAGCAGTTACGAGGGGGTTCCCTACAATGAGCAGTTCTTC. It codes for CASSYEGVPYNEQFF.

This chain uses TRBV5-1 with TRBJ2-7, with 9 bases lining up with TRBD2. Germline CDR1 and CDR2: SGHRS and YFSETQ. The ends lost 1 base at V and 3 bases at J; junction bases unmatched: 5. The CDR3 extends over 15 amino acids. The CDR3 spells CASSLWAGGNYEQYF. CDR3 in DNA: TGCGCCAGCAGCTTGTGGGCGGGGGGGAACTACGAGCAGTACTTC. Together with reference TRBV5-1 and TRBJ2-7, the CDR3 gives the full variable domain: KAGVTQTPRYLIKTRGQQVTLSCSPISGHRSVSWYQQTPGQGLQFLFEYFSETQRNKGNFPGRFSGRQFSNSRSEMNVSTLELGDSALYLCASSLWAGGNYEQYFGPGTRLTVT.

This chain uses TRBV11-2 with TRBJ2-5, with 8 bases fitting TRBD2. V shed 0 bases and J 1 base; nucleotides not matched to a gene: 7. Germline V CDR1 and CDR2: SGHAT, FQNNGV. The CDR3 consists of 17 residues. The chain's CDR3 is CASSLDGRAAAQETQYF. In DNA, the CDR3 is TGTGCCAGCAGCTTAGACGGGAGGGCCGCGGCCCAAGAGACCCAGTACTTC.

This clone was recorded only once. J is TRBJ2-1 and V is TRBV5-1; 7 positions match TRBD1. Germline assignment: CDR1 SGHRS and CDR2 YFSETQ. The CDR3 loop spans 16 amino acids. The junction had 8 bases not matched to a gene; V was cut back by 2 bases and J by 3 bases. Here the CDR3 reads CASSLTGAGIYNEQFF. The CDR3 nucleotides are TGCGCCAGCAGCTTAACAGGGGCCGGGATCTACAATGAGCAGTTCTTC.

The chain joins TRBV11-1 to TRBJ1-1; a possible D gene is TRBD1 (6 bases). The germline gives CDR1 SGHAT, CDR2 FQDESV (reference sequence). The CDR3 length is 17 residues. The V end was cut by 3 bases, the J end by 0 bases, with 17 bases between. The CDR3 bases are TGTGCCAGCAGCTTTTGGCAGGGGAAACTCCTGAACACTGAAGCTTTCTTT. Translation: CASSFWQGKLLNTEAFF.

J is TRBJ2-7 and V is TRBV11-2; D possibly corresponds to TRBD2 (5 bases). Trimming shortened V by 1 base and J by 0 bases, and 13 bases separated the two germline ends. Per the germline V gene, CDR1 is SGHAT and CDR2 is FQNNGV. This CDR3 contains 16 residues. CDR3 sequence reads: CASSLGRELSSYEQYF. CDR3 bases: TGTGCCAGCAGCTTAGGTAGGGAGCTGAGCTCCTACGAGCAGTACTTC.

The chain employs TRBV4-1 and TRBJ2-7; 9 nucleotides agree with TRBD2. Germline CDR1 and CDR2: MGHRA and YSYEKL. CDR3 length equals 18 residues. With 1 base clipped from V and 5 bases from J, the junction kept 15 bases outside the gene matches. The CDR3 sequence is CASSQASGAGGSPHEQYF. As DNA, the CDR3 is TGCGCCAGCAGCCAAGCGTCCGGAGCGGGAGGTTCTCCCCACGAGCAGTACTTC.

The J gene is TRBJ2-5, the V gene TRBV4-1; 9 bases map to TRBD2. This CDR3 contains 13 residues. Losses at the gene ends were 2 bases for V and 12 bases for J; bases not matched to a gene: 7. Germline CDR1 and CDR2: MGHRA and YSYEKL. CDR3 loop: CASSQIRLAEEYF. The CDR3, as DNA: TGCGCCAGCAGCCAAATCCGACTAGCGGAGGAGTACTTC.

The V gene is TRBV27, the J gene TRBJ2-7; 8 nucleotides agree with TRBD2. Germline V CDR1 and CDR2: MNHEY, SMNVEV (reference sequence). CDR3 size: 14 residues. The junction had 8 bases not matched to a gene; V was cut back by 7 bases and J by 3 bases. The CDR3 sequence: CASTGAGGNYEQYF. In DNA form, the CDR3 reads TGTGCCAGCACAGGCGCGGGGGGTAACTACGAGCAGTACTTC.

The CDR3: CASSEDREISNQPQHF. CDR3 nucleotides: TGTGCCAGCTCAGAAGACAGGGAGATAAGCAATCAGCCCCAGCATTTT. The V gene is TRBV18, the J gene TRBJ1-5; 7 bases match TRBD1. J lost 1 base, V lost 5 bases, and 8 bases had no gene match. This CDR3 region has 16 residues. CDR1 is KGHSH, CDR2 LQKENI, per germline.

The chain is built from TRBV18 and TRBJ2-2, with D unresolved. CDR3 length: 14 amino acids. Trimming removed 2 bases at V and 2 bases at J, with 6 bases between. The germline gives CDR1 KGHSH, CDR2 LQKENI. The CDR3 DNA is TGTGCCAGCTCACCAGTAGATAACACCGGGGAGCTGTTTTTT. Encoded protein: CASSPVDNTGELFF.

The CDR3 DNA is TGTGCCAGCAGTTGGGCGGGAGCAGCCTACAATGAGCAGTTCTTC. Its protein product is CASSWAGAAYNEQFF. The chain joins TRBV6-4 to TRBJ2-1, with 7 bases matching TRBD2. The CDR3 contains 15 residues. Germline loops: CDR1 MRHNA, CDR2 SNTAGT. The J segment lost 2 bases and the V segment lost 5 bases, leaving 6 bases of the junction unmatched.

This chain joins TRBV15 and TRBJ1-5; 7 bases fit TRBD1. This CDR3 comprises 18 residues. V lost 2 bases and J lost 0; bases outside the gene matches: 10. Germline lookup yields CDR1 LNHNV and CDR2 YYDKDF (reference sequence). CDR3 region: CATSRSHRGGYSNQPQHF. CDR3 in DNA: TGTGCCACCAGCAGATCTCACAGGGGTGGCTATAGCAATCAGCCCCAGCATTTT.

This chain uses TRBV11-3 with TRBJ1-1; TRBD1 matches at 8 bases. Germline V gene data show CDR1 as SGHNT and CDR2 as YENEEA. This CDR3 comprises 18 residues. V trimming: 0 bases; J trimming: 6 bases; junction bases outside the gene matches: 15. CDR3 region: CASSLDYRQGADYPEAFF. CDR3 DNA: TGTGCCAGCAGCTTAGATTATAGGCAGGGGGCAGATTACCCTGAAGCTTTCTTT.

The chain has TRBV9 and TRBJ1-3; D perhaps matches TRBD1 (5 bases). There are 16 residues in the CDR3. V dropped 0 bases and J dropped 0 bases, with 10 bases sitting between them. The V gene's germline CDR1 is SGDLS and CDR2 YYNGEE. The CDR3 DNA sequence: TGTGCCAGCAGCGTAGAACAGGTCTCCTCTGGAAACACCATATATTTT. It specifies CASSVEQVSSGNTIYF. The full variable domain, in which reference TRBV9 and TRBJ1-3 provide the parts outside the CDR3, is DSGVTQTPKHLITATGQRVTLRCSPRSGDLSVYWYQQSLDQGLQFLIQYYNGEERAKGNILERFSAQQFPDLHSELNLSSLELGDSALYFCASSVEQVSSGNTIYFGEGSWLTVV.

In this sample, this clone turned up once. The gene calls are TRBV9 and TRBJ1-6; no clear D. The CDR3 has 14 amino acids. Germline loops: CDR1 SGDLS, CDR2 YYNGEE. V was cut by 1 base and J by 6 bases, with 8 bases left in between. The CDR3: CASSVSQINSPLHF. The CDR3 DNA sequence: TGTGCCAGCAGCGTATCCCAGATTAATTCACCCCTCCACTTT.